This T cell receptor (beta chain) was identified during a study of CD8+ T cells in alopecia areata. cDNA serving as the sequencing template came from extracted, reverse transcribed RNA. The method was immunoSEQ multiplex PCR; TCRdb's version includes in-frame clones alone and lacks a portion of them. The table shows approximately 210,000 clones, with less than 70% occurring only once. Treatment defined: oral pan-JAK inhibitor, 5-10 mg twice daily. The investigators collected lesional scalp punch biopsies and peripheral blood from alopecia areata patients. Germline V gene lookup returns CDR1 MNHEY and CDR2 SVGAGI. V was trimmed by 6 bases and J by 11 bases, leaving 13 bases between them. The CDR3 has 11 residues.

The sequence came from a human donor with alopecia areata. The sample in question was CD4+ T cells sorted from blood, obtained around week 49, from a patient treated with tofacitinib. V usage is TRBV6-5 and J usage is TRBJ1-1; D may be TRBD1 (5 bases). The CDR3 DNA follows: TGTGCCAGCAGCTTCTCAGGGTATGCTTTCTTT. This translates into CASSFSGYAFF.